These T cell receptor beta chains were read from a single sample in a study of blood T cell repertoires in COVID-19. Here immunoSEQ multiplex PCR was the method, and the copy in TCRdb shows in-frame clones only, minus some. This table has 230,000 or so clones, around 82% appearing once. Sequences were obtained from PBMCs or T cells enriched from blood (not recorded which). All receptors derive from a man aged 50 or older who had recovered from COVID-19. Each CDR3 is given with its conserved first and last residue. D genes are given only for firm matches. Clone size is not always given. Where it is, it says once, few, many or a class for expanded clones.

j_call v_call d_call clone_size cdr3_aa cdr3_nt
TRBJ2-2 TRBV6-2/TRBV6-3 NA NA CASSYLYGLGGTGDTGELFF TGTGCCAGCAGTTACCTTTACGGTTTAGGAGGGACCGGGGACACCGGGGAGCTGTTTTTT
TRBJ2-7 TRBV16 NA NA CASSQAGLLGEQYF TGTGCCAGCAGCCAGGCTGGACTACTGGGCGAGCAGTACTTC
TRBJ2-7 TRBV28 NA NA CASTLVGSSYEQYF TGTGCCAGCACCTTGGTGGGGAGCTCCTACGAGCAGTACTTC
TRBJ2-1 TRBV29-1 NA few CSVSRRTGNEQFF TGCAGCGTTAGTCGGAGGACTGGCAATGAGCAGTTCTTC
TRBJ2-3 TRBV11-3 TRBD1 NA CASSDRGLDTDTQYF TGTGCCAGCAGCGACAGGGGGCTGGACACAGATACGCAGTATTTT
TRBJ2-5 TRBV7-2 TRBD2 NA CASSGGALAGGETQYF TGTGCCAGCAGCGGGGGGGCCCTAGCGGGAGGAGAGACCCAGTACTTC
TRBJ2-7 TRBV10-3 TRBD1 NA CAISERPDRGKWEQYF TGTGCCATCAGTGAGCGCCCGGACAGGGGGAAGTGGGAGCAGTACTTC
TRBJ2-3 TRBV5-1 NA NA CASTPWGGDTDTQYF TGCGCCAGCACCCCGTGGGGAGGAGACACAGATACGCAGTATTTT
TRBJ2-7 TRBV29-1 TRBD2 NA CSVKRERSYEQYF TGCAGCGTTAAGCGGGAGAGATCCTACGAGCAGTACTTC
TRBJ2-3 TRBV29-1 TRBD2 NA CSVISGGDTQYF TGCAGCGTCATTAGCGGGGGAGATACGCAGTATTTT
TRBJ2-3 TRBV4-2 TRBD2 NA CAFAGGAGLDTQYF TGTGCCTTCGCCGGGGGGGCCGGTTTAGATACGCAGTATTTT
TRBJ2-1 TRBV4-1 TRBD2 NA CASSHPGLAGQEQFF TGCGCCAGCAGCCACCCGGGACTAGCGGGTCAAGAGCAGTTCTTC
TRBJ2-1 TRBV29-1 TRBD2 many CSAREGFIFNEQFF TGCAGCGCCAGGGAGGGTTTTATTTTCAATGAGCAGTTCTTC
TRBJ1-1 TRBV11-3 TRBD1 NA CASSSGDSLNTEAFF TGTGCCAGCAGCTCGGGGGACAGCCTGAACACTGAAGCTTTCTTT
TRBJ1-2 TRBV4-3 NA NA CASSQDLTITNYGYTF TGCGCCAGCAGCCAAGATCTTACTATTACTAACTATGGCTACACCTTC
TRBJ1-4 TRBV19 TRBD1 once CASSPSGTGVEKLFF TGTGCCAGTAGCCCCTCCGGGACAGGGGTTGAAAAACTGTTTTTT
TRBJ2-7 TRBV19 TRBD2 NA CASSPLAGDPYEQYF TGTGCCAGTAGCCCTCTAGCGGGGGACCCCTACGAGCAGTACTTC
TRBJ1-2 TRBV3-1/TRBV3-2 NA NA CASSQGTGYNYGYTF TGTGCCAGCAGCCAGGGAACAGGATACAACTATGGCTACACCTTC
TRBJ1-2 TRBV7-2 NA NA CASSLNRGYGYTF TGTGCCAGCAGCCTGAATCGGGGCTATGGCTACACCTTC
TRBJ2-4 TRBV5-4 NA NA CASSLGRRDFKNIQYF TGTGCCAGCAGCTTGGGCCGCAGGGATTTCAAAAACATTCAGTACTTC
TRBJ2-7 TRBV5-5 TRBD2 NA CASSLEWASGTYEQYF TGTGCCAGCAGCTTGGAATGGGCTAGCGGTACCTACGAGCAGTACTTC
TRBJ2-7 TRBV5-8 NA NA CASRNEQGSYEQYF TGTGCCAGCAGGAATGAACAGGGTTCCTACGAGCAGTACTTC
TRBJ2-7 TRBV5-1 TRBD2 once CASSLGLAGAYEQYF TGCGCCAGCAGCTTGGGACTAGCGGGGGCATACGAGCAGTACTTC
TRBJ2-7 TRBV11-2 TRBD1 NA CASSLERAGGFYEQYF TGTGCCAGCAGCTTAGAGAGGGCAGGGGGCTTCTACGAGCAGTACTTC
TRBJ2-3 TRBV28 TRBD2 NA CASSTWTSITSTDTQYF TGTGCCAGCAGTACGTGGACTAGCATCACTAGCACAGATACGCAGTATTTT
TRBJ1-1 TRBV11-3 NA NA CASSLLGGEAFF TGTGCCAGCAGCCTCCTTGGCGGGGAAGCTTTCTTT
TRBJ2-3 TRBV24-1 TRBD2 NA CATSEGLAVDTQYF TGTGCCACCAGTGAGGGACTAGCCGTAGATACGCAGTATTTT
TRBJ2-1 TRBV11-2 TRBD2 many CASSPPLGLAGGRGEQFF TGTGCCAGCAGCCCCCCCCTCGGACTAGCGGGAGGGCGGGGTGAGCAGTTCTTC
TRBJ1-1 TRBV18 NA NA CASSAGGNTEAFF TGTGCCAGCTCAGCAGGAGGCAACACTGAAGCTTTCTTT
TRBJ1-1 TRBV5-1 TRBD1 NA CASSLETGQAFF TGCGCCAGCAGCTTAGAGACAGGGCAAGCTTTCTTT
TRBJ1-5 TRBV6-2/TRBV6-3 NA once CASSLRVTRNQPQHF TGTGCCAGCAGTTTGCGCGTCACCCGCAATCAGCCCCAGCATTTT
TRBJ2-3 TRBV18 TRBD1 once CASTTGGTDTQYF TGTGCCAGCACGACAGGGGGCACAGATACGCAGTATTTT
TRBJ2-1 TRBV29-1 TRBD1 NA CSVTSGTGNNEQFF TGCAGCGTCACCTCCGGGACAGGTAACAATGAGCAGTTCTTC
TRBJ2-3 TRBV28 NA NA CASSFGGRTDTQYF TGTGCCAGCAGTTTTGGAGGACGCACAGATACGCAGTATTTT
TRBJ1-1 TRBV9 NA NA CASSQAVNTEAFF TGTGCCAGCAGCCAGGCAGTGAACACTGAAGCTTTCTTT
TRBJ2-2 TRBV14 TRBD1 NA CASSQRTGGFPGELFF TGTGCCAGCAGCCAGAGGACAGGGGGCTTCCCCGGGGAGCTGTTTTTT
TRBJ1-2 TRBV30 NA few CAWSPFSTVYGYTF TGTGCCTGGAGTCCATTTTCGACAGTCTATGGCTACACCTTC